This T cell receptor beta chain was documented in a study of blood T cell repertoires in COVID-19. Turning to the study itself: The United States, Italy and Spain supplied acute and convalescent COVID-19 samples. PBMCs, B-cell-depleted T cells, or T cells provided the cDNA or gDNA that made up the material.

Germline V gene data show CDR1 as SGHTA and CDR2 as FQGNSA. CDR3 length equals 15 residues. The ends lost 1 base at V and 3 bases at J; junction bases unmatched: 2. In the source study's methods: Reference gene primer amplification gave estimated nucleated cell counts. Some clones are missing from TCRdb's copy, which holds only in-frame ones; the method was immunoSEQ multiplex PCR. From that table come the V and J calls and clone size; the DNA was used to work out D and trimming. The sample has over 60,000 clones; roughly 92% are singletons. The rearrangement uses TRBV7-2 and TRBJ2-7; TRBD2 aligns across 11 bases. The sample was peripheral blood. The source of this sequence is a human donor in a cohort sampled during active COVID-19. CDR3 nucleotides: TGTGCCAGCAGCTTAGGGCTAGCGGGAGGCTACGAGCAGTACTTC. Translated, it gives CASSLGLAGGYEQYF.